Detailed here is one TCR beta chain. This specimen comes from a study of blood T cell repertoires in COVID-19. Whole-study context: Both acute and convalescent COVID-19 samples were obtained from the United States, Italy and Spain.

This CDR3 is 16 amino acids long. CDR1 is LGHNA, CDR2 YNFKEQ, per germline. V dropped 4 bases and J dropped 5; count of bases not matched to a gene: 11. Clones were read by immunoSEQ multiplex PCR, and TCRdb kept only the in-frame ones, dropping some. Altogether around 340,000 clones are present, about nine tenths being singletons, with the ten largest covering about 3.9%. The chain links TRBV4-2 to TRBJ1-5; 7 bases are shared with TRBD1. This TCR was recovered from a woman in her fifties or sixties with COVID-19, enrolled during active disease. Sequencing was carried out using peripheral blood. The CDR3, as DNA: TGTGCCAGCAGCCCTACCGGGACAGTCCTTTATCAGCCCCAGCATTTT. Amino acids: CASSPTGTVLYQPQHF.